This T cell receptor beta chain comes out of a study of T cells and copy number aberrations in small-cell lung cancer. Study conclusions and caveats: Sequencing artifacts are a known risk, since all specimens were formalin-fixed paraffin-embedded.

Trimming took 2 bases from V and 4 from J, leaving 12 bases between them. Looked up from germline, CDR1 is KGHSH and CDR2 is LQKENI. CDR3 length: 14 residues. Donors were all either smokers or heavy second-hand smokers. Normal lung samples lay at least 2 cm from the tumor margin. TCRdb's copy holds only in-frame clones and misses some; the assay was immunoSEQ multiplex PCR. The sample contains some 2,900 clones, over 75% of which appear only once. This clone was seen a few times. Its antigen is still unknown. This chain connects TRBV18 to TRBJ2-7; D not resolved. The sequenced material came from normal tissue next to the tumor. The receptor's source is a man aged 55 to 70 with small cell lung cancer. The CDR3 bases are TGTGCCAGCTCACCAGGGCAGAACTATTACGAGCAGTACTTC. The encoded protein is CASSPGQNYYEQYF.